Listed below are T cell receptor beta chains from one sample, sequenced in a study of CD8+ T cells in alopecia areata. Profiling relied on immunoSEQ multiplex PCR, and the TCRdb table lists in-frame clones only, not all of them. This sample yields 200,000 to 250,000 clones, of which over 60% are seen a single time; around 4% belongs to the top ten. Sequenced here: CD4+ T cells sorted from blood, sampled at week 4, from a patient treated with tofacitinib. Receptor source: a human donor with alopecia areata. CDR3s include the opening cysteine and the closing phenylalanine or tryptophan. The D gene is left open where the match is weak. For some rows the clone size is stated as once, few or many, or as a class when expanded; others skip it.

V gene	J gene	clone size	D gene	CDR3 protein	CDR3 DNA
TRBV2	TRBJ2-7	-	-	CASSDPGPNEQYF	TGTGCCAGCAGTGATCCGGGGCCCAACGAGCAGTACTTC
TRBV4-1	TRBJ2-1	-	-	CASSLAVEGGTYNEQFF	TGCGCCAGCAGCCTGGCCGTGGAGGGGGGCACCTACAATGAGCAGTTCTTC
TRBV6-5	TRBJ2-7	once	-	CASSYSPGVGEQYF	TGTGCCAGCAGTTACTCGCCAGGAGTGGGCGAGCAGTACTTC
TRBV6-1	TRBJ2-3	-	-	CASSAYYAQAQYF	TGTGCCAGCAGTGCTTACTACGCCCAGGCGCAGTATTTT
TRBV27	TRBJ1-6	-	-	CASSFGQAMGSPLHF	TGTGCCAGCAGTTTTGGGCAGGCGATGGGTTCACCCCTCCACTTT
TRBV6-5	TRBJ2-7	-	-	CASSLGANVRSEQYF	TGTGCCAGCAGTTTGGGGGCCAACGTCCGGTCCGAGCAGTACTTC
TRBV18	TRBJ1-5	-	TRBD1	CASSPTGDSNQPQHF	TGTGCCAGCTCACCTACAGGGGATAGCAATCAGCCCCAGCATTTT
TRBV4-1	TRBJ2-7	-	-	CASSPRSEGTSYEQYF	TGCGCCAGCAGCCCAAGATCTGAGGGTACCTCCTACGAGCAGTACTTC
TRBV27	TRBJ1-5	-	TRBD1	CASSFYPPGQAIQPQHF	TGTGCCAGCAGTTTCTATCCCCCGGGACAGGCTATTCAGCCCCAGCATTTT
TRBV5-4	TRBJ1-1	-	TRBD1	CASSYQGAQNTEAFF	TGTGCCAGCAGCTACCAGGGGGCTCAGAACACTGAAGCTTTCTTT
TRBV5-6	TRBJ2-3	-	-	CASSFHYTDTQYF	TGTGCCAGCAGCTTCCACTACACAGATACGCAGTATTTT
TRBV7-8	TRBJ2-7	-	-	CASSLQGTYEQYF	TGTGCCAGCAGCTTACAGGGGACCTACGAGCAGTACTTC
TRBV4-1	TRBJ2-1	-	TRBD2	CASHPRGVPYNEQFF	TGCGCCAGCCACCCCCGGGGGGTCCCCTACAATGAGCAGTTCTTC
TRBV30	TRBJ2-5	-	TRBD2	CAWSVKRGGRETQYF	TGTGCCTGGAGTGTAAAGCGGGGGGGCCGGGAGACCCAGTACTTC
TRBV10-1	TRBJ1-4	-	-	CASGRGSDEKLFF	TGCGCCAGTGGAAGAGGGAGTGATGAAAAACTGTTTTTT
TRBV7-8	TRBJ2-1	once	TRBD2	CASSSLSSGGDNEQFF	TGTGCCAGCAGCTCGTTATCTAGCGGGGGGGACAATGAGCAGTTCTTC
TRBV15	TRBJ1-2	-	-	CATSSERVPNYGYTF	TGTGCCACCAGCTCGGAAAGGGTCCCGAACTATGGCTACACCTTC
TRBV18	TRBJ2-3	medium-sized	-	CASSPTGTSTDTQYF	TGTGCCAGCTCACCAACAGGGACTAGCACAGATACGCAGTATTTT
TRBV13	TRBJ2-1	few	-	CASSSRTHNEQFF	TGTGCCAGCAGCTCCCGGACTCACAATGAGCAGTTCTTC
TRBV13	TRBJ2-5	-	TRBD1	CASSHPGGETQYF	TGTGCCAGCAGCCACCCAGGGGGAGAGACCCAGTACTTC
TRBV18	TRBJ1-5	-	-	CASSPSQPQHF	TGTGCCAGCTCACCGTCTCAGCCCCAGCATTTT
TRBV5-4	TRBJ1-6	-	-	CASSWDTNKNSPLHF	TGTGCCAGCAGCTGGGACACCAACAAGAATTCACCCCTCCACTTT
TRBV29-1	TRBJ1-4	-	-	CSVSGTTDEKLFF	TGCAGCGTCTCCGGGACGACTGATGAAAAACTGTTTTTT
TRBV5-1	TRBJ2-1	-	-	CASSLGPSAGQYEQFF	TGCGCCAGCAGCTTGGGTCCGTCGGCGGGGCAATATGAGCAGTTCTTC
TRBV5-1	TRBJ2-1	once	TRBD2	CASSSAGTSGSNEQFF	TGCGCCAGCAGCTCGGCCGGGACTAGCGGGAGCAATGAGCAGTTCTTC
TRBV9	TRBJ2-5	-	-	CASSVAVQETQYF	TGTGCCAGCAGCGTAGCTGTTCAAGAGACCCAGTACTTC
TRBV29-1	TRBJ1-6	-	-	CSVAHNYNSPLHF	TGCAGCGTTGCTCACAACTATAATTCACCCCTCCACTTT
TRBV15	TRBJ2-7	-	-	CATSRDFANDEQYF	TGTGCCACCAGCAGAGATTTCGCGAACGACGAGCAGTACTTC
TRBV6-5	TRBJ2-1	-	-	CASSDHGGEQFF	TGTGCCAGCAGTGATCACGGTGGTGAGCAGTTCTTC
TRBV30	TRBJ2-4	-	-	CAWSVGGAGIAKNIQYF	TGTGCCTGGAGTGTAGGAGGGGCAGGTATCGCCAAAAACATTCAGTACTTC
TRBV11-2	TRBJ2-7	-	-	CASTTGSSSYEQYF	TGTGCCAGCACTACAGGGTCCTCCTCCTACGAGCAGTACTTC
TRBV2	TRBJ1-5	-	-	CASSREGVNQPQHF	TGTGCCAGCAGCCGTGAGGGAGTAAATCAGCCCCAGCATTTT
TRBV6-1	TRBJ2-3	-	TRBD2	CASRLAGTDTQYF	TGTGCCAGCAGGCTAGCGGGAACAGATACGCAGTATTTT
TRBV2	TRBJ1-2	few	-	CASSWDGIDGYTF	TGTGCCAGCAGTTGGGACGGAATTGATGGCTACACCTTC
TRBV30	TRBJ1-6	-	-	CAWKGGGYNSPLHF	TGTGCCTGGAAGGGGGGAGGATATAATTCACCCCTCCACTTT
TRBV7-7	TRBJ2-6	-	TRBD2	CASSPLGGTGANVLTF	TGTGCTAGCAGCCCCTTGGGAGGGACTGGGGCCAACGTCCTGACTTTC
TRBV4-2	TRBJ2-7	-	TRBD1	CASSQLPTGQEYF	TGTGCCAGCAGCCAACTCCCGACAGGGCAGGAGTACTTC
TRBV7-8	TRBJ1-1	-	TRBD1	CASSLADRDTEAFF	TGTGCCAGCAGCTTAGCCGACAGGGACACTGAAGCTTTCTTT
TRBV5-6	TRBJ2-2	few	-	CASSKGAANTGELFF	TGTGCCAGCAGCAAAGGGGCTGCGAACACCGGGGAGCTGTTTTTT
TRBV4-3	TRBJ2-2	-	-	CASSPSYRRNTGELFF	TGCGCCAGCAGCCCTTCCTACAGGAGGAACACCGGGGAGCTGTTTTTT
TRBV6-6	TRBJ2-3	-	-	CAVHAGQTTDTQYF	TGTGCCGTCCACGCGGGACAGACCACAGATACGCAGTATTTT
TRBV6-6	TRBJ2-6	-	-	CASSPVGGANVLTF	TGTGCCAGCAGTCCCGTTGGCGGGGCCAACGTCCTGACTTTC
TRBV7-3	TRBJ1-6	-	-	CASSHGQRDSPLHF	TGTGCCAGCAGCCACGGACAGAGAGATTCACCCCTCCACTTT
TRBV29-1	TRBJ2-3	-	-	CSVEVASTDTQYF	TGCAGCGTTGAGGTTGCGAGCACAGATACGCAGTATTTT
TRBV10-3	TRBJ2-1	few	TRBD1	CAIRPGTGNNEQFF	TGTGCCATCAGACCCGGGACAGGAAACAATGAGCAGTTCTTC
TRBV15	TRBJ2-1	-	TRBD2	CATSREPSGSSSYNEQFF	TGTGCCACCAGCAGAGAACCTAGCGGGTCGAGCTCCTACAATGAGCAGTTCTTC
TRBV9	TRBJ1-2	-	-	CASSVGQHYGYTF	TGTGCCAGCAGCGTAGGGCAGCACTATGGCTACACCTTC
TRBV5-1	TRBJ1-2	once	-	CASSADGKKYGYTF	TGCGCCAGCAGCGCGGACGGGAAGAAGTATGGCTACACCTTC
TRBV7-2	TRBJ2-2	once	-	CASSPTGELFF	TGTGCCAGCAGCCCTACCGGGGAGCTGTTTTTT